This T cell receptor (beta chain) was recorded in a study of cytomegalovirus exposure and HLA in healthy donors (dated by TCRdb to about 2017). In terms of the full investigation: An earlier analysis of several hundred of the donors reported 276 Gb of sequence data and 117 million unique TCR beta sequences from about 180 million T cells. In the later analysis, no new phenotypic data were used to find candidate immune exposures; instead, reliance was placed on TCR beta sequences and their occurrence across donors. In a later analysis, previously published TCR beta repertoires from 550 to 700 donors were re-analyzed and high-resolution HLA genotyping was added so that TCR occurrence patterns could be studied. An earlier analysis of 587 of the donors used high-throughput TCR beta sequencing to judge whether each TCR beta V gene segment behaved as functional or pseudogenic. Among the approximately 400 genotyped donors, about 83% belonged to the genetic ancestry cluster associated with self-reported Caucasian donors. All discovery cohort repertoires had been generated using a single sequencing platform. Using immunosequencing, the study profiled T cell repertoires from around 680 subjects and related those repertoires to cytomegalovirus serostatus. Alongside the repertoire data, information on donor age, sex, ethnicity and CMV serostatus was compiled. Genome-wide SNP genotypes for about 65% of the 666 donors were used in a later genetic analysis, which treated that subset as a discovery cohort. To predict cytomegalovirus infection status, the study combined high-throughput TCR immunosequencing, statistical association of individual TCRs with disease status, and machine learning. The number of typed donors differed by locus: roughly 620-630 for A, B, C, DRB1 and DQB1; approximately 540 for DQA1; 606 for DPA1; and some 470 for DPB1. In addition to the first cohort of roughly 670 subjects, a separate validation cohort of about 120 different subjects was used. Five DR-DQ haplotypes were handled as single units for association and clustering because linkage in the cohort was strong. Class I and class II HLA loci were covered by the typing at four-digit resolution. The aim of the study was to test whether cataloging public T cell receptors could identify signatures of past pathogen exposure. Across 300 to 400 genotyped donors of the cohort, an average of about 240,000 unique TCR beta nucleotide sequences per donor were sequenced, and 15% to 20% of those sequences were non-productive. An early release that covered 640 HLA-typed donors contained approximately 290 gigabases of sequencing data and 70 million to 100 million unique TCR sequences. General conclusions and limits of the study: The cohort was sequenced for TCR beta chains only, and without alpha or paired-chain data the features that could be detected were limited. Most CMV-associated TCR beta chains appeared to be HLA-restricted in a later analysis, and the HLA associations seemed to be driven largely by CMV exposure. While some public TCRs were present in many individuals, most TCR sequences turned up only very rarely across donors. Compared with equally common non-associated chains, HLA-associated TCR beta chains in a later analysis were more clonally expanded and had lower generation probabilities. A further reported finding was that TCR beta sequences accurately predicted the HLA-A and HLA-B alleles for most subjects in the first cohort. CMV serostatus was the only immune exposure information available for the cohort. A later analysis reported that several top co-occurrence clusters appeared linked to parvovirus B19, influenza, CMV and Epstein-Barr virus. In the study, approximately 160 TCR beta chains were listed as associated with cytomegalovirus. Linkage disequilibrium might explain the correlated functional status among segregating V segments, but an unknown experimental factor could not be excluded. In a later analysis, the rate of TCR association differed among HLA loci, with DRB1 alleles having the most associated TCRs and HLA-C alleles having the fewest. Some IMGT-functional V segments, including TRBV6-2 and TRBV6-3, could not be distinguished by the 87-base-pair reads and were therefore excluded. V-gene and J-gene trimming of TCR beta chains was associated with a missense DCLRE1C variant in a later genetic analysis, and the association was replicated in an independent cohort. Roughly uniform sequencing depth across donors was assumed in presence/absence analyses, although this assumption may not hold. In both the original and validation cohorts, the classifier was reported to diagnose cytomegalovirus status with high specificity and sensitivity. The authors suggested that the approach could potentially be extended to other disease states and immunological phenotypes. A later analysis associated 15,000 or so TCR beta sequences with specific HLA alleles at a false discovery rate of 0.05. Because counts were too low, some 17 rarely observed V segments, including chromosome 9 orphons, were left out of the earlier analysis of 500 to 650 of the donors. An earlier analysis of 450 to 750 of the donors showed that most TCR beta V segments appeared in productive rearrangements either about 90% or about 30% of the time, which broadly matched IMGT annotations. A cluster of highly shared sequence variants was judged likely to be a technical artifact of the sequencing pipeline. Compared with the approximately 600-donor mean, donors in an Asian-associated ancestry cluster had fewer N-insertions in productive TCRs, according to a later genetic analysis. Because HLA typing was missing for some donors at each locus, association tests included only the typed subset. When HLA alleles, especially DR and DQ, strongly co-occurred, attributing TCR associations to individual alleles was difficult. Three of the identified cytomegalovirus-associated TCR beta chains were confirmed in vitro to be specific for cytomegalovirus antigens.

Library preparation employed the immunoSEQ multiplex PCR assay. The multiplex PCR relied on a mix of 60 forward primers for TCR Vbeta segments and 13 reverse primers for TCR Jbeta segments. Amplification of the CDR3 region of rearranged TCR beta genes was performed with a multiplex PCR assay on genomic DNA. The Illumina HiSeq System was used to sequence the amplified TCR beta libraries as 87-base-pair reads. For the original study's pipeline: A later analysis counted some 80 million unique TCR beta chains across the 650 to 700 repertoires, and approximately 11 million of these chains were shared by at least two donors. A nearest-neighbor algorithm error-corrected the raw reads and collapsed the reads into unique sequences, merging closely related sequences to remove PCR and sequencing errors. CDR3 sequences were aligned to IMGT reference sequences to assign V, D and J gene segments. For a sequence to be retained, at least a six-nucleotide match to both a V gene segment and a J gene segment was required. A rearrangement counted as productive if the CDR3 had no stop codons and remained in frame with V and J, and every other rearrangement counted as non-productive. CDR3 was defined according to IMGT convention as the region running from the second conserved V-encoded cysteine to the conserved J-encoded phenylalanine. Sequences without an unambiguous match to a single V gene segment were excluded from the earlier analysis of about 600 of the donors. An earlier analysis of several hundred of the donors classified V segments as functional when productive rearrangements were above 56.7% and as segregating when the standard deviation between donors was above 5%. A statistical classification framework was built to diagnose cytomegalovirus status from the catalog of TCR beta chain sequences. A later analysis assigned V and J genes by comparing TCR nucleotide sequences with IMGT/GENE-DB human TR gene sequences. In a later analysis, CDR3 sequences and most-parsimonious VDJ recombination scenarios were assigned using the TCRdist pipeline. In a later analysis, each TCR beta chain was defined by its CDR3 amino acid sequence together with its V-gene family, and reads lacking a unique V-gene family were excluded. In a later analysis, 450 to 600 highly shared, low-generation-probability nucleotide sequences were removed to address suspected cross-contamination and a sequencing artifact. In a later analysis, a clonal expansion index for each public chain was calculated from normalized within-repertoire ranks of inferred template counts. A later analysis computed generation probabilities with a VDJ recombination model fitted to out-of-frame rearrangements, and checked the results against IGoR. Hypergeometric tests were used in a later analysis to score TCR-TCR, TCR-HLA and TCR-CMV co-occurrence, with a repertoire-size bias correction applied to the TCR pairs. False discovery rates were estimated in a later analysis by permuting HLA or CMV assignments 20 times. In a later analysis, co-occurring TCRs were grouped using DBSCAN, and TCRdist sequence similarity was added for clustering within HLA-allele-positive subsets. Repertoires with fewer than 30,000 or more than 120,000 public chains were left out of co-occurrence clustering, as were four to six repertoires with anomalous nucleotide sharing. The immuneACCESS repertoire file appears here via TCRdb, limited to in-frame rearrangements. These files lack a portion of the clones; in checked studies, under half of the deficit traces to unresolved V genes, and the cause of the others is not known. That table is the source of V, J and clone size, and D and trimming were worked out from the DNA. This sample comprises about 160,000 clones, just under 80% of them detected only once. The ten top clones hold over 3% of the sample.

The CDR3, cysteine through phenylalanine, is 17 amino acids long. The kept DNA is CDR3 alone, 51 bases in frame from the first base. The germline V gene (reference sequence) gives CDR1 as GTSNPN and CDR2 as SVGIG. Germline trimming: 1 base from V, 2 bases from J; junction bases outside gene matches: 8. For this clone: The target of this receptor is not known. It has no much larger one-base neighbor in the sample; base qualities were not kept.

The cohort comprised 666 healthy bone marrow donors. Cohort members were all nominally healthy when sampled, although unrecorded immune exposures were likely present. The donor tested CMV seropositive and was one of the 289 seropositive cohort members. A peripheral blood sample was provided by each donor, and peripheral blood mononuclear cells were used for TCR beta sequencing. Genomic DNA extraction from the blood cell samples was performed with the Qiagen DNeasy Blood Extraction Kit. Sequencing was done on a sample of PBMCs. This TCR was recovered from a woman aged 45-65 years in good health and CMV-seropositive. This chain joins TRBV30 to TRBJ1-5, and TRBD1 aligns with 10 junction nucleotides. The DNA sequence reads TGTGCCTGGAGTGCCCCCCGGGACAGGGGTGGCAATCAGCCCCAGCATTTT. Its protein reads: CAWSAPRDRGGNQPQHF. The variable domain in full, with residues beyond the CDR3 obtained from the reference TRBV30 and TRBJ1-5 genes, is SQTIHQWPATLVQPVGSPLSLECTVEGTSNPNLYWYRQAAGRGLQLLFYSVGIGQISSEVPQNLSASRPQDRQFILSSKKLLLSDSGFYLCAWSAPRDRGGNQPQHFGDGTRLSIL.